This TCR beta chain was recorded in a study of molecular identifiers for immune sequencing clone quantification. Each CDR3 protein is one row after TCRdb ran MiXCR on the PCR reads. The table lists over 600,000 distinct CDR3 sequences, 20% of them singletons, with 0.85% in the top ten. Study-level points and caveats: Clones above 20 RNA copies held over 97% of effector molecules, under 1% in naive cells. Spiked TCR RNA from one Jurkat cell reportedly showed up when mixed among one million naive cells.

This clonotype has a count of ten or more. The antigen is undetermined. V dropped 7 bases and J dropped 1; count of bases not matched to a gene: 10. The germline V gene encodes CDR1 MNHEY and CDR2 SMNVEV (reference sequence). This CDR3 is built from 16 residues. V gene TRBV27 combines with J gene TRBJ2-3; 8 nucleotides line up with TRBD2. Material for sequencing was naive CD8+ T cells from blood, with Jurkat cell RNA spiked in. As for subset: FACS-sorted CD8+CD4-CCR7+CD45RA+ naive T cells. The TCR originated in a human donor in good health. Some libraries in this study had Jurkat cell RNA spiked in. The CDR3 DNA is TGTGCCAGCAATGCCCTCGGGCGGGAGGGCACAGATACGCAGTATTTT. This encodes CASNALGREGTDTQYF.